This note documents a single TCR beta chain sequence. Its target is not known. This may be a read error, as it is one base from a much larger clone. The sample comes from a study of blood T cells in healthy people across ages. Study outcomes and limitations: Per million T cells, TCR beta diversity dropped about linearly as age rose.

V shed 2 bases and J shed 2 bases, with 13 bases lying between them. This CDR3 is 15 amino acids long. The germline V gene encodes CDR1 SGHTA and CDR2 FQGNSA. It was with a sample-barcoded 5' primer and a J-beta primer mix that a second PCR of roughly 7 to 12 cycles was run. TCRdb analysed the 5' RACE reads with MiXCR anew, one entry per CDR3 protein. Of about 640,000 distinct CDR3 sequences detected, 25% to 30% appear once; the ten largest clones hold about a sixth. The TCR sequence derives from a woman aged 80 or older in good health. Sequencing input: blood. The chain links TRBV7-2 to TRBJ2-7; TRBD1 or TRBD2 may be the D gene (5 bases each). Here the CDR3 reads CASSLRGRRPYEQYF. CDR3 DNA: TGTGCCAGCAGCTTACGGGGACGCCGACCCTACGAGCAGTACTTC.